This T cell receptor (beta chain) was captured in a study of shared clonotypes between healthy human individuals. Study context: Donor ages ranged 18 to 49 years: a couple of women, a few men.

Germline loops: CDR1 SEHNR, CDR2 FQNEAQ (reference sequence). This CDR3 spans 16 amino acids. The V end lost 5 bases, the J end lost 1 base, and 18 bases lay between the germline ends. Measured with immunoSEQ multiplex PCR; TCRdb has only the in-frame clones, and not every one. The sample lists around 1 million clones, approximately 76% occurring once. The specimen sequenced was memory CD4+ T cells sorted from blood. Subset indicated: CD45RA-negative fraction. This sequence joins TRBV7-9 and TRBJ2-7; D possibly corresponds to TRBD2 (6 bases). The sequence was collected from a man aged 18 to 29 in good health. The CDR3 DNA follows: TGTGCCAGCAGCGGGACTCCCGGATCGGGTTCCTACGAGCAGTACTTC. Translated: CASSGTPGSGSYEQYF.